This TCR beta chain was captured by sequencing in a study of neurological immune-mediated disorders. In each sequencing run, over 200 million TCR-beta sequences were generated from 15-18 subjects. TCRdb recomputed calls from the 5' RACE reads with MiXCR, one row per CDR3 protein. The table has under 50,000 distinct CDR3 sequences, about a quarter seen once; the top ten hold over 20%. Material: PBMCs. This sequence was found in a woman between 65 and 79 years old in good health.

In DNA form, the CDR3 reads TGCGCCAGCAGCTTGGGTGAGGGAGCGATTGCAGGGGAGCTGTTTTTT. Translated: CASSLGEGAIAGELFF. The genes are TRBV5-1 and TRBJ2-2, with D possibly matching TRBD2 (5 bases). The V gene lost 0 bases and the J gene lost 8 bases, with 17 bases spanning the gap. CDR1 SGHRS and CDR2 YFSETQ come from the germline V gene. The CDR3 loop spans 16 amino acids.